This is a list of T cell receptor beta chains from one sample in a study of T cell responses to AZD1222 COVID-19 vaccine. Profiled with immunoSEQ multiplex PCR; TCRdb holds only in-frame clones, not every one. The data show 80,000 to 100,000 clones, over 80% seen once. The sample here was peripheral blood, taken 28 days after the second AZD1222 dose. These receptors were collected from an adult who received the AZD1222 COVID-19 vaccine. Each CDR3 is given with its conserved first and last residue. A D gene is named only where the DNA matches it firmly. Where a row states a size, it is once, few, many or the class of an expanded clone; other rows omit it.

D gene: .
CDR3 length: 13
J gene: TRBJ1-5
clone size: .
V gene: TRBV19
CDR3 protein: CASRTGQTQPQHF
CDR3 DNA: TGTGCCAGTAGGACGGGACAAACTCAGCCCCAGCATTTT

D gene: TRBD1
CDR3 length: 16
J gene: TRBJ1-1
clone size: .
V gene: TRBV7-6
CDR3 protein: CASSYPRQGLNTEAFF
CDR3 DNA: TGTGCCAGCAGCTACCCAAGACAGGGTCTGAACACTGAAGCTTTCTTT

D gene: .
CDR3 length: 13
J gene: TRBJ2-5
clone size: .
V gene: TRBV11-2
CDR3 protein: CASSLNSQETQYF
CDR3 DNA: TGTGCCAGCAGCCTTAACTCTCAAGAGACCCAGTACTTC

D gene: .
CDR3 length: 13
J gene: TRBJ1-2
clone size: .
V gene: TRBV28
CDR3 protein: CASGWGGYYGYTF
CDR3 DNA: TGTGCCAGCGGCTGGGGGGGATACTATGGCTACACCTTC

D gene: .
CDR3 length: 14
J gene: TRBJ2-7
clone size: .
V gene: TRBV5-1
CDR3 protein: CASSLDNGAYEQYF
CDR3 DNA: TGCGCCAGCAGCTTGGACAACGGCGCCTACGAGCAGTACTTC

D gene: .
CDR3 length: 13
J gene: TRBJ1-5
clone size: .
V gene: TRBV5-1
CDR3 protein: CASSLELDQPQHF
CDR3 DNA: TGCGCCAGCAGCTTGGAGTTAGATCAGCCCCAGCATTTT

D gene: TRBD2
CDR3 length: 15
J gene: TRBJ2-1
clone size: .
V gene: TRBV2
CDR3 protein: CASPSGSGGNNEQFF
CDR3 DNA: TGTGCCAGCCCCTCCGGTAGCGGGGGGAACAATGAGCAGTTCTTC

D gene: TRBD1
CDR3 length: 15
J gene: TRBJ2-7
clone size: .
V gene: TRBV6-5
CDR3 protein: CASRSTGVDSYEQYF
CDR3 DNA: TGTGCCAGCAGGTCGACAGGGGTGGACTCCTACGAGCAGTACTTC

D gene: TRBD2
CDR3 length: 16
J gene: TRBJ2-1
clone size: once
V gene: TRBV11-3
CDR3 protein: CASSPRGSGSSNEQFF
CDR3 DNA: TGTGCCAGCAGCCCTAGGGGGAGCGGGAGTAGCAATGAGCAGTTCTTC

D gene: .
CDR3 length: 15
J gene: TRBJ2-3
clone size: .
V gene: TRBV5-1
CDR3 protein: CASSLVELQVGTQYF
CDR3 DNA: TGCGCCAGCAGCTTGGTAGAGTTACAAGTTGGTACGCAGTATTTT

D gene: TRBD1
CDR3 length: 13
J gene: TRBJ2-1
clone size: .
V gene: TRBV5-1
CDR3 protein: CASSSQGENEQFF
CDR3 DNA: TGCGCCAGCAGCTCGCAGGGGGAGAATGAGCAGTTCTTC

D gene: .
CDR3 length: 13
J gene: TRBJ1-2
clone size: .
V gene: TRBV10-3
CDR3 protein: CAITLKPDYGYTF
CDR3 DNA: TGTGCCATCACTTTAAAGCCGGACTATGGCTACACCTTC

D gene: TRBD1
CDR3 length: 15
J gene: TRBJ2-3
clone size: few
V gene: TRBV4-1
CDR3 protein: CASSPQKTGRHTQYF
CDR3 DNA: TGCGCCAGCAGCCCACAAAAGACAGGGAGACATACGCAGTATTTT

D gene: .
CDR3 length: 12
J gene: TRBJ1-1
clone size: .
V gene: TRBV2
CDR3 protein: CASSAWGNEAFF
CDR3 DNA: TGTGCCAGCAGCGCCTGGGGGAATGAAGCTTTCTTT

D gene: .
CDR3 length: 14
J gene: TRBJ2-5
clone size: .
V gene: TRBV28
CDR3 protein: CASNRRGSPETQYF
CDR3 DNA: TGTGCCAGCAACCGACGGGGTAGCCCAGAGACCCAGTACTTC

D gene: TRBD2
CDR3 length: 15
J gene: TRBJ2-1
clone size: .
V gene: TRBV5-1
CDR3 protein: CASRLAGGARNEQFF
CDR3 DNA: TGCGCCAGCAGGTTAGCGGGGGGAGCGCGCAATGAGCAGTTCTTC